The present entry profiles one TCR beta chain with its context. These data belong to a study of CD8 T cells in Susac syndrome. The CDR3 loop spans 16 amino acids. The germline V and J ends were trimmed by 7 bases and 1 base, with 17 bases remaining between them. Germline-derived CDR1 and CDR2 are SGHVS and FQNEAQ. Random-hexamer reverse transcription was applied to about 0.5 to 1 ug RNA. TCRdb re-derived calls from the immunoSEQ multiplex PCR reads in MiXCR, one entry per CDR3 protein. The data show around 200,000 distinct CDR3 sequences, approximately 95% seen once. The receptor's source is a human donor in good health. Source material: CD4+ T cells from PBMCs. The chain joins TRBV7-8 to TRBJ1-5, with D tentatively TRBD1 (5 bases). The CDR3 coding sequence is TGTGCCAGCACCCTGGGGGTCCGGAGCAGCAATCAGCCCCAGCATTTT. Its translation: CASTLGVRSSNQPQHF.